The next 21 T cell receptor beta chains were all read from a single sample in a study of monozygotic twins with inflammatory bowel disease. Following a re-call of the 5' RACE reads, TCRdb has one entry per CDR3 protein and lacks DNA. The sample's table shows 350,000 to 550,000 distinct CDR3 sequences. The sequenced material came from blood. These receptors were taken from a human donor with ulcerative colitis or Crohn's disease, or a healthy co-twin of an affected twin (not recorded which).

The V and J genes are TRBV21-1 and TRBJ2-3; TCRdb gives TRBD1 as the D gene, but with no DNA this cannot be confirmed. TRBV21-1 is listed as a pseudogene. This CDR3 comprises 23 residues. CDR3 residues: CASSKAVRVHHLGCVGLTDTQYF.

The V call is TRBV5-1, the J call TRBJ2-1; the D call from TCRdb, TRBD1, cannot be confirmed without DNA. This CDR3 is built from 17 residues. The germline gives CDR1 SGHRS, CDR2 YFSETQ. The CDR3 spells CASSWGTGAPSYNEQFF.

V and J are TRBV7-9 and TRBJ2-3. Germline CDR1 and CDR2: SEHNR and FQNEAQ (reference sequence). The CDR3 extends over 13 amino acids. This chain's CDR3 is CASSLWDTDTQYF.

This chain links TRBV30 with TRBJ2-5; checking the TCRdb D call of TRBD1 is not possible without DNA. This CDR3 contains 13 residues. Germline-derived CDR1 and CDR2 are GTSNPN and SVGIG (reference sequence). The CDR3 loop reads CAWSPPPGETQYF.

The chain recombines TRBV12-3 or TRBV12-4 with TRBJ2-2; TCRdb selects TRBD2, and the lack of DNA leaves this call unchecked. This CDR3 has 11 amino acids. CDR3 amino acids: CASTLPGELFF.

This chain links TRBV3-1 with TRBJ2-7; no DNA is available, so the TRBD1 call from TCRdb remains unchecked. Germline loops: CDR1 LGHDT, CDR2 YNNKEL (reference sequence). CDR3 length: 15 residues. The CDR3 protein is CASSHAGTHTDEQYF.

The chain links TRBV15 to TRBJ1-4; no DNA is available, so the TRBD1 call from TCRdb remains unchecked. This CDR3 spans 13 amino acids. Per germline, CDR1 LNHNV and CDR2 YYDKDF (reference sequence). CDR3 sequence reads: CATGRDSNEKLFF.

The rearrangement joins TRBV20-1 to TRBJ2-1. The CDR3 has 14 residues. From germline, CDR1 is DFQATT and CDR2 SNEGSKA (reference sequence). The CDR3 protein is CSATDPMEGNEQFF.

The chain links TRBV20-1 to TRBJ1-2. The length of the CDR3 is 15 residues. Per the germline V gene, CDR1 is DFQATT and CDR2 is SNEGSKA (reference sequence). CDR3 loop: CSANQGSGWRSGYTF.

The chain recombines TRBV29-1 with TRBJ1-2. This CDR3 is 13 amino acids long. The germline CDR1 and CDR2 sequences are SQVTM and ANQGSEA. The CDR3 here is CSVEPGLCRGYTF.

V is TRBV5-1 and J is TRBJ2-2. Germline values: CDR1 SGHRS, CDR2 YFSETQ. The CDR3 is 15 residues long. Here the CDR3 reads CASSLEIVLGGELFF. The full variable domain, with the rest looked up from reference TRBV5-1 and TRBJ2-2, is KAGVTQTPRYLIKTRGQQVTLSCSPISGHRSVSWYQQTPGQGLQFLFEYFSETQRNKGNFPGRFSGRQFSNSRSEMNVSTLELGDSALYLCASSLEIVLGGELFFGEGSRLTVL.

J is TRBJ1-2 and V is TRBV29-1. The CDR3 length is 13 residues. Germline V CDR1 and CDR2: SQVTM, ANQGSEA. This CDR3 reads CSVGGGSNYGYTF. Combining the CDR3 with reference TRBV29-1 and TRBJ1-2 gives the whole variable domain SAVISQKPSRDICQRGTSLTIQCQVDSQVTMMFWYRQQPGQSLTLIATANQGSEATYESGFVIDKFPISRPNLTFSTLTVSNMSPEDSSIYLCSVGGGSNYGYTFGSGTRLTVV.

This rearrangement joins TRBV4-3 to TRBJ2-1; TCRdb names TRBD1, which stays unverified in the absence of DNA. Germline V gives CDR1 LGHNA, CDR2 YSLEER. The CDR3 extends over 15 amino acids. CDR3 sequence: CASSLLGGAGDEQFF.

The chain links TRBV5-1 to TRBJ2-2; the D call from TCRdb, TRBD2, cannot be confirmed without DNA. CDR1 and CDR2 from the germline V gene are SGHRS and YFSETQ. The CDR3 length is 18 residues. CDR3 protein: CASSLTDTRVAGDGELFF. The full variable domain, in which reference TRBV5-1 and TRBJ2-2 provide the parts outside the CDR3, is KAGVTQTPRYLIKTRGQQVTLSCSPISGHRSVSWYQQTPGQGLQFLFEYFSETQRNKGNFPGRFSGRQFSNSRSEMNVSTLELGDSALYLCASSLTDTRVAGDGELFFGEGSRLTVL.

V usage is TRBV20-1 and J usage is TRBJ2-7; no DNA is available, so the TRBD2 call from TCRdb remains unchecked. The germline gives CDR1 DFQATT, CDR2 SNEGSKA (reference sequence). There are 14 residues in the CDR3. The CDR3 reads CSARDPVEGYEQYF.

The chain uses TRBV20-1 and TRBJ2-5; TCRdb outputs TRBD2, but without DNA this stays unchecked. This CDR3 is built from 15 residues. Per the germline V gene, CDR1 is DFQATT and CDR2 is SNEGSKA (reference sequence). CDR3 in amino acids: CSVGRAGLPMETQYF.

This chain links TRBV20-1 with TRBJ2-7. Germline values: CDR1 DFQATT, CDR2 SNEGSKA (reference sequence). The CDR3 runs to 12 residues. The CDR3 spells CSARGNAYEQYF.

The CDR3 reads CASSYSGGTHNEQFF. The rearrangement joins TRBV7-9 to TRBJ2-1; TCRdb's D call of TRBD2 is untestable without DNA. This CDR3 has 15 residues. Germline V gene data show CDR1 as SEHNR and CDR2 as FQNEAQ (reference sequence).

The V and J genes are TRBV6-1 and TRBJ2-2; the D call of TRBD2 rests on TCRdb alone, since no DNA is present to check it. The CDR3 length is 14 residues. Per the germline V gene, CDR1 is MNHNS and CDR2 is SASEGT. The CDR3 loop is CASSGPVGTGELFF.

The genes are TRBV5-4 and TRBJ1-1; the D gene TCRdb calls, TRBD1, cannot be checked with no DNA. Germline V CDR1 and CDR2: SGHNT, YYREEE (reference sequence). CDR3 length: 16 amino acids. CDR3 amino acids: CASSLGRGQLNTEAFF.

The CDR3 sequence: CASSPTDFGNTIYF. The chain couples TRBV3-1 to TRBJ1-3. Germline loops: CDR1 LGHDT, CDR2 YNNKEL (reference sequence). The CDR3 has 14 residues.